Here is one T cell receptor (beta chain) with its context. The data originate from a study of control samples from healthy donors and cancer patients. V shed 2 bases and J shed 1 base, with 9 bases lying between them. The CDR3 runs 14 residues. Germline CDR1 is MNHNS and CDR2 is SASEGT. Generated by immunoSEQ multiplex PCR, the TCRdb table keeps only in-frame clones and is missing some. The sample includes 150,000 to 200,000 clones, about 93% seen only once; the top ten take over 1.1%. This sequence originates from a man younger than 35 in good health. The V call is TRBV6-1, the J call TRBJ2-7; D unresolved. The sequencing input was blood. The CDR3 loop is CASSEWPFSYEQYF. Here the CDR3 DNA reads TGTGCCAGCAGTGAATGGCCCTTTTCCTACGAGCAGTACTTC.